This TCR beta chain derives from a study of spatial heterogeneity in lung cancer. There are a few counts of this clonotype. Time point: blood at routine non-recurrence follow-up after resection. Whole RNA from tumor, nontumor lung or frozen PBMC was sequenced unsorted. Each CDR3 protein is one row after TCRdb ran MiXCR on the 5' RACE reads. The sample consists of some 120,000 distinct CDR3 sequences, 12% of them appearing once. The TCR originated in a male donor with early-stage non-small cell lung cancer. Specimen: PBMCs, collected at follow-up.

CDR3 in amino acids: CASSLRWTEQYGYTF. The CDR3 DNA reads as TGTGCCAGCAGCTTAAGATGGACAGAGCAATATGGCTACACCTTC. This sequence joins TRBV7-2 and TRBJ1-2, with a tentative D call TRBD1 (6 bases). CDR1 and CDR2 from the germline V gene are SGHTA and FQGNSA. The V end lost 2 bases, the J end lost 5 bases, and 15 bases lay between the germline ends. This CDR3 has 15 residues.